These T cell receptor beta chains were read from a single sample in a study of CD8 T cells in ankylosing spondylitis. TCRdb reprocessed the 5' RACE reads with MiXCR, giving one entry per CDR3 protein. The sample includes around 890,000 distinct CDR3 sequences, approximately 12% of them seen just once. Sequencing was performed on blood, either unsorted or a sorted T cell fraction (not recorded which). Receptors were obtained from a male donor with ankylosing spondylitis. The CDR3 runs from the conserved cysteine through the conserved F or W. D genes are given only for firm matches. A clone size is listed for some rows: how often the clone was seen (once, few, many), or a class if it is expanded.

TRBD1 | 16 | TRBJ2-7 | few | TRBV28 | TGTGCCAGCAGCGCAGTCGGACAGGGGGTAACCTACGAGCAGTACTTC | CASSAVGQGVTYEQYF
. | 14 | TRBJ1-2 | . | TRBV4-2 | TGTGCCAGCAGCCAAGTGGTAAGGGGCTATGGCTACACCTTC | CASSQVVRGYGYTF
TRBD1 | 14 | TRBJ1-4 | many | TRBV20-1 | TGCAGTGCGACCAGGGGGTGGGGGAATGAAAAACTGTTTTTT | CSATRGWGNEKLFF
TRBD2 | 14 | TRBJ2-5 | many | TRBV20-1 | TGCAGTGCACGGACTAGCGGGGAGGCGGAGACCCAGTACTTC | CSARTSGEAETQYF
. | 16 | TRBJ1-1 | . | TRBV5-1 | TGCGCCAGCAGCTTAGCCCCCCACGTCCTTAACACTGAAGCTTTCTTT | CASSLAPHVLNTEAFF
. | 12 | TRBJ1-2 | . | TRBV28 | TGTGCCAGCAGTGCTATGTTCAACGGCTACACCTTC | CASSAMFNGYTF
TRBD1 | 14 | TRBJ1-2 | few | TRBV15 | TGTGCCACCAGCAGGACAGGGGGGCACTATGGCTACACCTTC | CATSRTGGHYGYTF
. | 17 | TRBJ2-2 | . | TRBV18 | TGTGCCAGCTCACCCATCCGCGGGACAGCAATCACCGGGGAGCTGTTTTTT | CASSPIRGTAITGELFF
TRBD1 | 14 | TRBJ2-1 | many | TRBV6-2/TRBV6-3 | TGTGCCAGCAGTTATAGGGGGCAGTACAATGAGCAGTTCTTC | CASSYRGQYNEQFF
. | 16 | TRBJ1-1 | few | TRBV4-1 | TGCGCCAGCAGCCAAACGGAATTGAACAGGAACACTGAAGCTTTCTTT | CASSQTELNRNTEAFF
TRBD1 | 15 | TRBJ2-5 | many | TRBV7-9 | TGTGCCAGCAGCTTCACGACAGGGGGCCGCGAGACCCAGTACTTC | CASSFTTGGRETQYF
. | 12 | TRBJ2-5 | few | TRBV20-1 | TGCAGTGCTAGTGGCCCTTCACAGACCCAGTACTTC | CSASGPSQTQYF
TRBD1 | 15 | TRBJ1-1 | few | TRBV4-3 | TGCGCCAGCAACAAAGGGACAGGGCCTGCAATCCGAGCTTTCTTT | CASNKGTGPAIRAFF
TRBD2 | 14 | TRBJ2-2 | few | TRBV10-3 | TGTGCCATCAGGGGACTAGAGGACACCGGGGAGCTGTTTTTT | CAIRGLEDTGELFF
. | 20 | TRBJ1-1 | few | TRBV4-1 | TGCGCCAGCAGCCAAGTAGGTCTGCGACCAGTGGACCCCAGGAACACTGAAGCTTTCTTT | CASSQVGLRPVDPRNTEAFF
. | 14 | TRBJ2-5 | few | TRBV11-2 | TGTGCCAGCAGCTTACGGCTGGCGGCGGAGACCCAGTACTTC | CASSLRLAAETQYF
. | 14 | TRBJ2-2 | many | TRBV10-3 | TGTGCCACCCTAGGGCAGAAGAACACCGGGGAGCTGTTTTTT | CATLGQKNTGELFF
. | 15 | TRBJ2-7 | . | TRBV5-5 | TGTGCCAGCAGCTTCCTTTGGGCAGATCCCTACGAGCAGTACTTC | CASSFLWADPYEQYF
TRBD2 | 14 | TRBJ2-3 | few | TRBV27 | TGTGCCAGCGGATGGACTAGCGCGGCAGATACGCAGTATTTT | CASGWTSAADTQYF
. | 13 | TRBJ1-5 | many | TRBV30 | TGTGCCTGGAGTGAAGGCCTTACTCAGCCCCAGCATTTT | CAWSEGLTQPQHF
TRBD1 | 17 | TRBJ2-2 | many | TRBV11-2 | TGTGCCAGCACCGAGGCAGTGGGACAGGGGGCGAGCGGGGAGCTGTTTTTT | CASTEAVGQGASGELFF
. | 16 | TRBJ2-7 | . | TRBV28 | TGTGCCAGCAGTTCAGCCTCCGGGACTCCATCCTACGAGCAGTACTTC | CASSSASGTPSYEQYF
. | 13 | TRBJ2-7 | few | TRBV20-1 | TGCAGTGCTAGGTGGCGGAGCTCCTACGAGCAGTACTTC | CSARWRSSYEQYF
TRBD1 | 15 | TRBJ1-1 | many | TRBV5-1 | TGCGCCAGCAGCGGCGGACAGGTATTGAACACTGAAGCTTTCTTT | CASSGGQVLNTEAFF
. | 15 | TRBJ2-7 | few | TRBV5-1 | TGCGCCAGCAGCCCCGGACCGCGGCTGGCCTACGAGCAGTACTTC | CASSPGPRLAYEQYF
TRBD1 | 14 | TRBJ1-5 | many | TRBV20-1 | TGCAGTGCCTGGCCGGGACAGAGTCATCAGCCCCAGCATTTT | CSAWPGQSHQPQHF
. | 13 | TRBJ1-1 | . | TRBV29-1 | TGCAGCGTTGTGGGCAGGGGACACACTGAAGCTTTCTTT | CSVVGRGHTEAFF
. | 11 | TRBJ1-2 | many | TRBV20-1 | TGCAGTTTAGAAAGGGGCTATGGCTACACCTTC | CSLERGYGYTF
TRBD1 | 15 | TRBJ1-1 | few | TRBV4-1 | TGCGCCAGCAGCCATGACAGGGGGCGCGTGTCATCGGCTTTCTTT | CASSHDRGRVSSAFF
. | 16 | TRBJ1-2 | few | TRBV12-3/TRBV12-4 | TGTGCCAGCAGTTTAGACCGGGGCTCCCTTAACTATGGCTACACCTTC | CASSLDRGSLNYGYTF
. | 13 | TRBJ2-5 | . | TRBV4-2 | TGTGCCAGCAGCCAATGGAGGAAAGAGACCCAGTACTTC | CASSQWRKETQYF
TRBD1 | 13 | TRBJ2-7 | . | TRBV10-3 | TGTGCCATCAGTGTCGGGACAGGGGACGAGCAGTACTTC | CAISVGTGDEQYF
. | 15 | TRBJ1-2 | few | TRBV7-2 | TGTGCCAGCACCTCACAGAGGGGGAAGAACTATGGCTACACCTTC | CASTSQRGKNYGYTF
. | 15 | TRBJ2-1 | few | TRBV18 | TGTGCCAGCTCACCGGCGGGGATCCCCTACAATGAGCAGTTCTTC | CASSPAGIPYNEQFF
TRBD1 | 12 | TRBJ2-7 | few | TRBV7-2 | TGTGCCAGCAGGAGCCCATCGGGACAGCCAAACTTC | CASRSPSGQPNF
. | 14 | TRBJ1-2 | . | TRBV5-1 | TGCGCCAGCAGCTTGGATGGGGCCTTCTATGGCTACACCTTC | CASSLDGAFYGYTF
TRBD2 | 14 | TRBJ2-1 | . | TRBV20-1 | TGCAGTGCCATCCCGGGACTATTCTACAATGAGCAGTTCTTC | CSAIPGLFYNEQFF
TRBD1 | 16 | TRBJ2-5 | many | TRBV7-9 | TGTGCCAGCAGCCCCGCGGACAGGGGGCGCGTGGAGACCCAGTACTTC | CASSPADRGRVETQYF
TRBD2 | 15 | TRBJ2-1 | many | TRBV18 | TGTGCCAGCTCACGCGGACTAGCGGACTACAATGAGCAGTTCTTC | CASSRGLADYNEQFF
. | 13 | TRBJ1-1 | . | TRBV6-5 | TGTGCCAGCAGTTACTCGACAAAAACTGAAGCTTTCTTT | CASSYSTKTEAFF
TRBD1 | 13 | TRBJ1-2 | few | TRBV2 | TGTGCCAGCAAGTGGGACAGGGATCATGGCTACACCTTC | CASKWDRDHGYTF
. | 10 | TRBJ2-3 | few | TRBV29-1 | TGCAGCGTTGTAGCGGATACGCAGTATTTT | CSVVADTQYF
. | 12 | TRBJ1-2 | . | TRBV20-1 | TGCAGTGCTGTCCTGGCGTCCTATGGCTACACCTTC | CSAVLASYGYTF
. | 14 | TRBJ1-2 | . | TRBV12-3/TRBV12-4 | TGTGCCAGCAGTTCCATTCGGAGTCCCTATGGCTACACCTTC | CASSSIRSPYGYTF
TRBD2 | 13 | TRBJ2-5 | . | TRBV29-1 | TGCAGCGTTGTAAGCGGGGCCCAAGAGACCCAGTACTTC | CSVVSGAQETQYF
. | 15 | TRBJ1-2 | . | TRBV3-1 | TGTGCCAGCAGCCAAGGAGTGACCCAGTTCTATGGCTACACCTTC | CASSQGVTQFYGYTF
. | 12 | TRBJ2-3 | many | TRBV25-1 | TGTGCCAGCAGTGGACTAACAGATACGCAGTATTTT | CASSGLTDTQYF
TRBD1 | 13 | TRBJ1-6 | few | TRBV20-1 | TGCAGTGCTACACAGGGGGCGAATTCACCCCTCCACTTT | CSATQGANSPLHF
TRBD1 | 14 | TRBJ1-2 | few | TRBV9 | TGTGCCAGCAGCGTAGCCAGGGGGGACTATGGCTACACCTTC | CASSVARGDYGYTF
. | 17 | TRBJ1-2 | . | TRBV9 | TGTGCCAGCAGCGTAGCGGAGGGTTGGGTACAGGGCGATGGCTACACCTTC | CASSVAEGWVQGDGYTF
. | 14 | TRBJ2-3 | few | TRBV7-3 | TGTGCCAGCGGGACTGGCACTAGCACAGATACGCAGTATTTT | CASGTGTSTDTQYF
. | 15 | TRBJ1-1 | many | TRBV4-3 | TGCGCCAGCAGCCGCACTGCCGGGTCGAACACTGAAGCTTTCTTT | CASSRTAGSNTEAFF
TRBD2 | 19 | TRBJ2-1 | few | TRBV4-3 | TGCGCCAGCAGCCAATTCCATTCCGGGACTAGCGGGAGACACCATGAGCAGTTCTTC | CASSQFHSGTSGRHHEQFF
. | 14 | TRBJ1-1 | . | TRBV3-1 | TGTGCCAGCAGCCAAGAGGGCTCTCGCACTGAAGCTTTCTTT | CASSQEGSRTEAFF